The 17 T cell receptor beta chains reported below all come from one sample, sequenced in a study of shared clonotypes between healthy human individuals. TCRdb's copy holds only in-frame clones and misses some; the assay was immunoSEQ multiplex PCR. The sample shows a few hundred thousand clones, about 96% of them seen only once. Input material: naive CD4+ T cells sorted from blood. Documented subset: CD45RA+ positively selected. The receptors come from a woman aged 25 to 39 in good health.

This chain uses TRBV28 with TRBJ2-5; D is perhaps TRBD1 (6 bases). CDR1 is MDHEN, CDR2 SYDVKM, per germline. The length of the CDR3 is 15 residues. Trimming shortened V by 6 bases and J by 3 bases, and 17 bases separated the two germline ends. The CDR3, as DNA: TGTGCCAGCAGGCACTTCGGACAGAGAGAAGAGACCCAGTACTTC. The encoded protein is CASRHFGQREETQYF.

Here the CDR3 reads CATSRASSFHEQYF. For the CDR3, the DNA is TGTGCCACCAGCAGAGCCTCGTCGTTCCACGAGCAGTACTTC. The V and J genes are TRBV15 and TRBJ2-5; D remains unclear. Near its end, the DNA agrees better with TRBJ2-7, so the J call may be wrong. CDR1 and CDR2 (germline): LNHNV, YYDKDF (reference sequence). The length of the CDR3 is 14 residues.

The chain links TRBV5-4 to TRBJ2-3; 10 bases line up with TRBD2. With V trimmed by 0 bases and J by 1 base, 8 bases remained unmatched. The CDR3 spans 18 residues. Germline V gives CDR1 SGHNT, CDR2 YYREEE (reference sequence). The CDR3: CASSLEVLAGVGTDTQYF. In DNA form, the CDR3 reads TGTGCCAGCAGCTTGGAGGTGCTAGCGGGAGTAGGCACAGATACGCAGTATTTT.

This chain joins TRBV28 and TRBJ1-2; weak D call: TRBD1 (6 bases). Germline V CDR1 and CDR2: MDHEN, SYDVKM. This CDR3 comprises 19 residues. Trimming removed 4 bases at V and 4 bases at J, with 28 bases between. The CDR3 DNA follows: TGTGCCAGCAGTTCTACCTTCGGGGACATACTGGTGGGTCGCTATGGCTACACCTTC. Translating gives CASSSTFGDILVGRYGYTF.

The chain employs TRBV9 and TRBJ2-2, with D unresolved. Germline V gene data show CDR1 as SGDLS and CDR2 as YYNGEE. This CDR3 has 14 amino acids. Trimming shortened V by 6 bases and J by 3 bases, and 12 bases separated the two germline ends. In nucleotides, the CDR3 is TGTGCCAGCAACGGCAGGCGGCACACCGGGGAGCTGTTTTTT. It translates to CASNGRRHTGELFF.

This sequence joins TRBV29-1 and TRBJ1-3, with D tentatively TRBD1 (5 bases). Germline V gene data show CDR1 as SQVTM and CDR2 as ANQGSEA. The CDR3 has 13 amino acids. V was trimmed by 7 bases and J by 2 bases, leaving 12 bases between them. DNA for the CDR3: TGCAGCGCCGGCCGGGGGACTGGAAACACCATATATTTT. It is translated as CSAGRGTGNTIYF.

V and J are TRBV6-5 and TRBJ2-7; 8 nucleotides match TRBD2. Trimming took 0 bases from V and 2 from J; bases not matched to a gene: 3. This CDR3 is 15 amino acids long. Germline CDR1 reads MNHEY; CDR2 reads SVGAGI. This CDR3 reads CASSYSTSGPYEQYF. DNA of the CDR3: TGTGCCAGCAGTTACTCAACTAGCGGACCCTACGAGCAGTACTTC.

This clone is a singleton in its sample. The chain combines TRBV27 with TRBJ2-2; D not certain. The CDR3 extends over 17 amino acids. Germline V gives CDR1 MNHEY, CDR2 SMNVEV (reference sequence). V dropped 6 bases and J dropped 0 bases, with 17 bases sitting between them. The CDR3 nucleotides are TGTGCCAGCAGCCCAACCCACACAAGACCGAACACCGGGGAGCTGTTTTTT. This encodes CASSPTHTRPNTGELFF.

The rearrangement links TRBV15 to TRBJ2-2; D possibly matches TRBD1 or TRBD2 (5 bases each). The CDR3 is 16 residues long. The ends were cut back, 0 bases at V and 2 bases at J, with 10 bases in the middle. Germline V CDR1 and CDR2: LNHNV, YYDKDF (reference sequence). This CDR3 reads CATSRDRGVNTGELFF. CDR3 bases: TGTGCCACCAGCAGAGATCGGGGCGTAAACACCGGGGAGCTGTTTTTT.

The chain uses TRBV27 and TRBJ2-2, with 8 bases aligning to TRBD2. In germline, CDR1 is MNHEY, CDR2 SMNVEV (reference sequence). This CDR3 is built from 16 residues. V was pared by 3 bases and J by 3 bases, with 6 bases of the junction left unmatched. The CDR3 region has the DNA TGTGCCAGCAGTTTGACCGGGAGGGCCCACACCGGGGAGCTGTTTTTT. It encodes CASSLTGRAHTGELFF.

The rearrangement links TRBV7-8 to TRBJ2-7; D may be TRBD1 (6 bases). Germline V CDR1 and CDR2: SGHVS, FQNEAQ. There are 15 residues in the CDR3. Between the trimmed V and J ends, which lost 5 bases and 2 bases, there was a span of 16 bases. In nucleotides, the CDR3 is TGTGCCAGCAGCCCGGCGCCAGGGGTGCCCTACGAGCAGTACTTC. Translating it yields CASSPAPGVPYEQYF.

The V and J genes are TRBV29-1 and TRBJ1-1; D is perhaps TRBD1 (5 bases). Germline V gene lookup returns CDR1 SQVTM and CDR2 ANQGSEA. The CDR3 consists of 15 residues. V was shortened by 0 bases and J by 5 bases, with 16 bases between the two germline ends. The CDR3 loop reads CSVEEGGTGRTEAFF. The CDR3 nucleotides read TGCAGCGTTGAAGAGGGTGGGACGGGAAGGACTGAAGCTTTCTTT. Combining the CDR3 with reference TRBV29-1 and TRBJ1-1 gives the whole variable domain SAVISQKPSRDICQRGTSLTIQCQVDSQVTMMFWYRQQPGQSLTLIATANQGSEATYESGFVIDKFPISRPNLTFSTLTVSNMSPEDSSIYLCSVEEGGTGRTEAFFGQGTRLTVV.

The chain recombines TRBV5-1 with TRBJ2-7, with D perhaps TRBD1 (6 bases). This CDR3 has 14 amino acids. Trimming took 4 bases from V and 5 from J, leaving 16 bases between them. Germline lookup yields CDR1 SGHRS and CDR2 YFSETQ. The CDR3, as DNA: TGCGCCAGCAGCAGAACAGGGAATGTCCACGAGCAGTACTTC. As protein: CASSRTGNVHEQYF. The full variable domain, its missing parts supplied by reference TRBV5-1 and TRBJ2-7, is KAGVTQTPRYLIKTRGQQVTLSCSPISGHRSVSWYQQTPGQGLQFLFEYFSETQRNKGNFPGRFSGRQFSNSRSEMNVSTLELGDSALYLCASSRTGNVHEQYFGPGTRLTVT.

As DNA, the CDR3 is TGTGCCAGCAGGGGATTGGGCTGGGAGGGAAACGAGCAGTACTTC. Protein product: CASRGLGWEGNEQYF. The chain couples TRBV2 to TRBJ2-7, with 7 positions matching TRBD2. The CDR3 has 15 amino acids. Germline V gene lookup returns CDR1 SNHLY and CDR2 FYNNEI. The V gene end was trimmed by 6 bases and the J gene end by 5 bases; junction bases not matched to a gene: 13.

The V gene is TRBV19, the J gene TRBJ2-1; tentatively, D is TRBD2 (5 bases). Germline CDR1 is LNHDA and CDR2 is SQIVND (reference sequence). The V end was cut by 7 bases, the J end by 10 bases, with 17 bases between. The CDR3 spans 13 residues. CDR3 residues: CASTRLPGGEQFF. For the CDR3, the DNA is TGTGCCAGTACACGACTCCCGGGCGGGGAGCAGTTCTTC.

The chain has TRBV7-2 and TRBJ1-2; no clear D. The CDR3 is 14 residues long. Germline CDR1 SGHTA, CDR2 FQGNSA. Trimming left V 4 bases short and J 8 bases short, with 17 bases between. CDR3 protein: CASSSREQSQGYTF. CDR3 coding DNA: TGTGCCAGCAGCTCGAGAGAGCAATCCCAAGGCTACACCTTC.

The J gene is TRBJ1-5, the V gene TRBV28, with 7 bases matching TRBD1. J lost 0 bases, V lost 3 bases, and 8 bases had no gene match. Germline-derived CDR1 and CDR2 are MDHEN and SYDVKM. The CDR3 consists of 17 residues. The CDR3 nucleotides are TGTGCCAGCAGTTTGGTCCTTGGGACAGATAGCAATCAGCCCCAGCATTTT. It encodes CASSLVLGTDSNQPQHF.